The 27 T cell receptor beta chains given below trace back to one sample, sequenced in a study of blood T cell repertoires in COVID-19. Assay used: immunoSEQ multiplex PCR; TCRdb lists only in-frame clones, some missing. The sample includes about 210,000 clones, about 85% seen only once; the top ten take about 5%. The specimen was peripheral blood. The receptors here all came from an elderly woman with acute or convalescent COVID-19.

V is TRBV5-1 and J is TRBJ1-4; 7 bases agree with TRBD1. CDR3 length: 18 amino acids. The ends lost 0 bases at V and 0 bases at J; junction bases unmatched: 8. CDR1 and CDR2 from the germline V gene are SGHRS and YFSETQ. The CDR3 protein is CASSLGQGFPATNEKLFF. The CDR3, as DNA: TGCGCCAGCAGCTTGGGACAGGGCTTCCCCGCAACTAATGAAAAACTGTTTTTT. Using reference TRBV5-1 and TRBJ1-4 for the parts outside the CDR3, the full variable domain is KAGVTQTPRYLIKTRGQQVTLSCSPISGHRSVSWYQQTPGQGLQFLFEYFSETQRNKGNFPGRFSGRQFSNSRSEMNVSTLELGDSALYLCASSLGQGFPATNEKLFFGSGTQLSVL.

This chain uses TRBV6-5 with TRBJ2-1, with TRBD2 identical over 12 bases. V shed 7 bases, J shed 5 bases, and the junction held 6 bases outside the gene matches. From germline, CDR1 is MNHEY and CDR2 SVGAGI. The CDR3 runs to 15 residues. The DNA for the CDR3 is TGTGCCAGCAACCTAGCGGGAGGGCCGGACAATGAGCAGTTCTTC. Its translation: CASNLAGGPDNEQFF.

This clone was seen a few times. The chain combines TRBV29-1 with TRBJ1-1, with TRBD1 matching over 8 bases. Germline V gene sequence: CDR1 SQVTM, CDR2 ANQGSEA. J was trimmed by 4 bases and V by 6 bases; bases with no gene match: 7. The CDR3 loop spans 13 amino acids. DNA for the CDR3: TGCAGCGTCGACAGGGGCGGTGGCACTGAAGCTTTCTTT. This translates into CSVDRGGGTEAFF.

This CDR3 is CASRGRGSNQPQHF. CDR3 bases: TGCGCCAGCAGAGGCAGGGGGAGCAATCAGCCCCAGCATTTT. The chain carries TRBV10-2 and TRBJ1-5; TRBD1 matches 7 bases. This CDR3 is 14 amino acids long. Germline V CDR1 and CDR2: WSHSY, SAAADI. V trimming: 6 bases; J trimming: 1 base; junction bases outside the gene matches: 3.

The chain has TRBV19 and TRBJ2-1, with 14 nucleotides matching TRBD2. The CDR3 is 16 amino acids. V was clipped by 0 bases and J by 12 bases; unmatched bases: 7. The germline CDR1 and CDR2 sequences are LNHDA and SQIVND (reference sequence). The CDR3 DNA follows: TGTGCCAGTAGTATAGATCGACTAGCGGGAGGGCCGGGGCAGTTCTTC. It encodes CASSIDRLAGGPGQFF.

V usage is TRBV18 and J usage is TRBJ1-2; TRBD1 matches at 7 bases. The CDR3 is 15 residues long. Germline CDR1 reads KGHSH; CDR2 reads LQKENI. V lost 4 bases and J lost 4; bases outside the gene matches: 9. The CDR3: CASSRGTEPSYGYTF. The CDR3 coding sequence is TGTGCCAGCTCACGAGGGACAGAACCCTCCTATGGCTACACCTTC.

The chain combines TRBV30 with TRBJ1-5; 7 bases line up with TRBD1. CDR1 is GTSNPN and CDR2 is SVGIG in the germline V gene (reference sequence). The CDR3 totals 13 residues. V lost 5 bases, J lost 6 bases, and 7 bases stayed unmatched. CDR3 in DNA: TGTGCCTGGGGAGACAGGGAAGGTCAGCCCCAGCATTTT. Its translation is CAWGDREGQPQHF. Full variable domain (rest looked up from reference TRBV30 and TRBJ1-5): SQTIHQWPATLVQPVGSPLSLECTVEGTSNPNLYWYRQAAGRGLQLLFYSVGIGQISSEVPQNLSASRPQDRQFILSSKKLLLSDSGFYLCAWGDREGQPQHFGDGTRLSIL.

V is TRBV24-1 and J is TRBJ2-2; 12 bases align to TRBD2. CDR3 size: 17 residues. The germline gives CDR1 KGHDR, CDR2 SFDVKD. V shed 7 bases, J shed 1 base, and the junction held 6 bases outside the gene matches. The CDR3 reads CATSATSGRGNTGELFF. CDR3 nucleotides: TGTGCCACCAGCGCGACTAGCGGGAGAGGGAACACCGGGGAGCTGTTTTTT.

This chain joins TRBV19 and TRBJ2-5; a possible D gene is TRBD1 (8 bases). The germline V and J ends were trimmed by 5 bases and 5 bases, with 12 bases remaining between them. Germline CDR1 LNHDA, CDR2 SQIVND (reference sequence). This CDR3 region has 13 residues. The CDR3 spells CASSGQGGETQYF. In DNA form, the CDR3 reads TGTGCCAGTAGTGGACAGGGAGGGGAGACCCAGTACTTC.

This chain uses TRBV5-4 with TRBJ1-4; no clear D. With 2 bases removed from V and 3 bases from J, the gap between germline ends came to 5 bases. The CDR3 runs to 13 residues. Germline CDR1 is SGHNT and CDR2 is YYREEE (reference sequence). The CDR3 region has the DNA TGTGCCAGCAGCTTCCTATCTAATGAAAAACTGTTTTTT. This sequence encodes CASSFLSNEKLFF.

The sample holds one count of this clone. This sequence joins TRBV6-5 and TRBJ2-1, with 8 nucleotides matching TRBD2. CDR1 MNHEY and CDR2 SVGAGI come from the germline V gene. The CDR3 loop spans 15 amino acids. V gave up 2 bases and J gave up 7 bases; unmatched junction bases: 7. In DNA, the CDR3 is TGTGCCAGCAGTTACGGGACTAGAAGTTGGAATGAGCAGTTCTTC. Translation gives CASSYGTRSWNEQFF.

V gene TRBV27 combines with J gene TRBJ2-6, with D uncertain. The CDR3 covers 16 residues. V was trimmed by 1 base and J by 2 bases, leaving 9 bases between them. CDR1 and CDR2 from the germline V gene are MNHEY and SMNVEV (reference sequence). The CDR3 bases are TGTGCCAGCAGTTTATTGACTGCCGCTGGGGCCAACGTCCTGACTTTC. Amino acids: CASSLLTAAGANVLTF. Full variable domain (rest looked up from reference TRBV27 and TRBJ2-6): EAQVTQNPRYLITVTGKKLTVTCSQNMNHEYMSWYRQDPGLGLRQIYYSMNVEVTDKGDVPEGYKVSRKEKRNFPLILESPSPNQTSLYFCASSLLTAAGANVLTFGAGSRLTVL.

This clone was recorded only once. This sequence joins TRBV10-3 and TRBJ2-1; maybe TRBD2 (6 bases). CDR1 ENHRY and CDR2 SYGVKD come from the germline V gene. V lost 6 bases, J lost 9 bases, and 18 bases lay in between. This CDR3 region has 14 residues. In DNA, the CDR3 is TGTGCCATCAGCACGGACTATCCCCCTAGTGAGCAGTTCTTC. This gives the protein CAISTDYPPSEQFF.

V usage is TRBV5-4 and J usage is TRBJ2-3; possibly TRBD2 for D (5 bases). V shed 2 bases and J shed 9 bases, with 25 bases lying between them. CDR1 is SGHNT, CDR2 YYREEE, per germline (reference sequence). CDR3 length: 17 residues. CDR3 amino acids: CASSFGIGSPPTRTQYF. The DNA for the CDR3 is TGTGCCAGCAGCTTTGGTATTGGGTCCCCCCCCACTAGAACGCAGTATTTT.

V and J are TRBV19 and TRBJ2-3; 9 bases fit TRBD1. Germline V gives CDR1 LNHDA, CDR2 SQIVND (reference sequence). J lost 6 bases, V lost 3 bases, and 7 bases had no gene match. The CDR3 is made up of 15 amino acids. CDR3 protein: CASSIPQGAGDTQYF. DNA of the CDR3: TGTGCCAGTAGTATCCCACAGGGGGCTGGGGATACGCAGTATTTT.

V usage is TRBV7-9 and J usage is TRBJ1-2; perhaps TRBD1 as D (6 bases). The CDR3 is 16 residues long. Germline loops: CDR1 SEHNR, CDR2 FQNEAQ (reference sequence). Trimming stripped 4 bases from V and 4 bases from J, with 19 bases between. This CDR3 reads CASSSQDSKRFYGYTF. The CDR3, as DNA: TGTGCCAGCAGCTCCCAGGACAGTAAGAGGTTCTATGGCTACACCTTC.

The chain employs TRBV6-5 and TRBJ1-3; D unresolved. Trimming left V 7 bases short and J 0 bases short, with 10 bases between. In germline, CDR1 is MNHEY, CDR2 SVGAGI. The CDR3 runs to 14 residues. For the CDR3, the DNA is TGTGCCAGCACCGGGGAGTACTCTGGAAACACCATATATTTT. It yields the protein CASTGEYSGNTIYF.

V is TRBV6-6 and J is TRBJ2-2, with a weak D call TRBD1 (6 bases). This CDR3 is built from 16 residues. Trimming shortened V by 2 bases and J by 0 bases, and 10 bases separated the two germline ends. Germline V CDR1 and CDR2: MNHNY, SVGAGI (reference sequence). CDR3 nucleotides: TGTGCCAGCAGTTACCGAGACAGGACGAACACCGGGGAGCTGTTTTTT. Amino acid sequence: CASSYRDRTNTGELFF.

This chain uses TRBV5-1 with TRBJ2-3, with TRBD1 identical over 10 bases. The V and J ends lost 4 bases and 6 bases, in that order; junction bases with no gene match: 5. Germline CDR1 is SGHRS and CDR2 is YFSETQ. CDR3 length equals 14 residues. In nucleotides, the CDR3 is TGCGCCAGCAGCCCTGACAGGGGGCACGATACGCAGTATTTT. Amino acids: CASSPDRGHDTQYF.

Only a few counts were recorded for this clone. This chain uses TRBV3-1 (or the pseudogene TRBV3-2) with TRBJ1-5; 7 bases match TRBD1. Germline V gene data show CDR1 as LGHDT and CDR2 as YNNKEL (reference sequence). CDR3 length: 13 amino acids. Trimming at V came to 6 bases and at J to 7 bases, leaving 6 bases not matched to a gene. Here the CDR3 DNA reads TGTGCCAGCAGTCGACAGGGTGCCCAGCCCCAGCATTTT. It encodes CASSRQGAQPQHF.

This clone was seen only once. The chain uses TRBV29-1 and TRBJ2-7; 9 nucleotides match TRBD1. This CDR3 is 12 amino acids long. Looked up from germline, CDR1 is SQVTM and CDR2 is ANQGSEA. Unmatched junction bases numbered 1, after V lost 5 bases and J lost 2 bases. The CDR3 DNA reads TGCAGCGTTCGGGACAGGGCCTACGAGCAGTACTTC. Translating it yields CSVRDRAYEQYF.

The chain carries TRBV7-2 and TRBJ2-5; 10 nucleotides agree with TRBD2. V lost 4 bases to trimming and J lost 5 bases; unmatched junction nucleotides: 10. Germline CDR1 and CDR2: SGHTA and FQGNSA. CDR3 length: 16 amino acids. Written as DNA, the CDR3 is TGTGCCAGCAGCTGGTTGGCTAGCGGGAGCTCGGAGACCCAGTACTTC. This gives the protein CASSWLASGSSETQYF. The full variable domain, rest sourced from reference TRBV7-2 and TRBJ2-5, is GAGVSQSPSNKVTEKGKDVELRCDPISGHTALYWYRQSLGQGLEFLIYFQGNSAPDKSGLPSDRFSAERTGGSVSTLTIQRTQQEDSAVYLCASSWLASGSSETQYFGPGTRLLVL.

This clone was found once. V is TRBV28 and J is TRBJ1-6, with 10 bases identical to TRBD1. Germline values: CDR1 MDHEN, CDR2 SYDVKM. The CDR3 sequence is 15 residues long. The ends lost 5 bases at V and 5 bases at J; junction bases unmatched: 3. The CDR3 here is CASSGTGANNSPLHF. CDR3 DNA sequence: TGTGCCAGCAGTGGGACAGGGGCCAATAATTCACCCCTCCACTTT.

The V call is TRBV7-2, the J call TRBJ2-6; D unresolved. V was shortened by 5 bases and J by 2 bases, with 10 bases between the two germline ends. There are 15 residues in the CDR3. Germline CDR1 reads SGHTA; CDR2 reads FQGNSA. CDR3 in DNA: TGTGCCAGCAGCCCACCGAGTCCTGGGGCCAACGTCCTGACTTTC. Protein sequence: CASSPPSPGANVLTF.

The chain joins TRBV5-1 to TRBJ2-1; the match to TRBD1 covers 8 bases. In germline, CDR1 is SGHRS, CDR2 YFSETQ. V was clipped by 4 bases and J by 2 bases; unmatched bases: 8. CDR3 length: 16 amino acids. The DNA for the CDR3 is TGCGCCAGCAGCCCCGGGACAGGTTTTACCTACAATGAGCAGTTCTTC. Its translation: CASSPGTGFTYNEQFF.

This chain joins TRBV30 and TRBJ2-3; D might be TRBD2 (7 bases). Germline V gene sequence: CDR1 GTSNPN, CDR2 SVGIG (reference sequence). The germline V and J ends were trimmed by 2 bases and 6 bases, with 15 bases remaining between them. The length of the CDR3 is 14 residues. CDR3 nucleotide sequence: TGTGCCTGGAGTACAGGACTAGGGGGGGATACGCAGTATTTT. Translated, it gives CAWSTGLGGDTQYF.

J is TRBJ1-1 and V is TRBV4-2, with D possibly TRBD1 on 5 matching bases. This CDR3 is built from 14 residues. CDR1 LGHNA and CDR2 YNFKEQ come from the germline V gene. The V end lost 4 bases, the J end lost 4 bases, and 13 bases lay between the germline ends. CDR3 nucleotide sequence: TGTGCCAGCAGCCGCTCCTCGGGGGTCACTGAAGCTTTCTTT. This gives the protein CASSRSSGVTEAFF.